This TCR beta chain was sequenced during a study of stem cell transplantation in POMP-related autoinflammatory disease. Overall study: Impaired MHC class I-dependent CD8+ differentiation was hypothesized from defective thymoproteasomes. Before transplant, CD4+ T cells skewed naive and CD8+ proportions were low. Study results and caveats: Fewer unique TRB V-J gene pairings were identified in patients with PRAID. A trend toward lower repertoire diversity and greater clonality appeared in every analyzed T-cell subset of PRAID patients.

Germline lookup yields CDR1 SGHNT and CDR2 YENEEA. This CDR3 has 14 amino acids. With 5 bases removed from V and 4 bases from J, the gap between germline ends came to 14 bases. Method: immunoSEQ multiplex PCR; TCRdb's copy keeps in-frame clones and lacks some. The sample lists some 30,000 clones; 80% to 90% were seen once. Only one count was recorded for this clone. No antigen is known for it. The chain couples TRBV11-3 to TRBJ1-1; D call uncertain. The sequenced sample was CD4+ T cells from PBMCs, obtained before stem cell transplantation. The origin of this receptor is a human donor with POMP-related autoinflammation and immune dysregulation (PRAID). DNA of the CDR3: TGTGCCAGCAGCGCGGGCCCGTCTATCACTGAAGCTTTCTTT. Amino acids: CASSAGPSITEAFF.